These 8 T cell receptor beta chains came from one sample sequenced in a study of T cell responses to AZD1222 COVID-19 vaccine. TCRdb's table, derived via immunoSEQ multiplex PCR, lists solely in-frame clones and lacks some. The sample includes about 160,000 clones, 90% to 95% of them seen just once. Sequencing was performed on peripheral blood, taken on day 0 of AZD1222 vaccination. The origin of the receptors is an adult in good health.

The J gene is TRBJ1-1, the V gene TRBV27; TRBD1 agrees at 8 bases. The J segment lost 5 bases and the V segment lost 5 bases, leaving 19 bases of the junction unmatched. Germline CDR1 reads MNHEY; CDR2 reads SMNVEV (reference sequence). This CDR3 spans 18 amino acids. The DNA of the CDR3 is TGTGCCAGCAGTATTCAGGGGGCGCCGGCATTATTGAGGACTGAAGCTTTCTTT. Protein sequence: CASSIQGAPALLRTEAFF.

The gene calls are TRBV21-1 and TRBJ1-2; the DNA was not used to check the table's D call, TRBD1. TRBV21-1 is classified as a pseudogene. The CDR3 is made up of 14 amino acids. CDR3 in DNA: TGTGCCAGCAGCAAAGTATGGGGGCTCTATGGCTACACCTTC. Encoded protein: CASSKVWGLYGYTF.

The rearrangement uses TRBV18 and TRBJ1-1, with TRBD1 matching 8 bases. Losses at the gene ends were 3 bases for V and 4 bases for J; bases not matched to a gene: 7. Germline V CDR1 and CDR2: KGHSH, LQKENI. The CDR3 loop spans 15 amino acids. The CDR3 loop is CASSPAQGGSTEAFF. The CDR3 bases are TGTGCCAGCTCACCGGCACAGGGGGGGAGCACTGAAGCTTTCTTT.

The chain couples TRBV6-1 to TRBJ1-1; D is possibly TRBD1 (6 bases). The CDR3 covers 14 residues. Trimming removed 2 bases at V and 4 bases at J, with 11 bases between. Germline CDR1 is MNHNS and CDR2 is SASEGT. This CDR3 reads CASSEHSGATEAFF. In DNA, the CDR3 is TGTGCCAGCAGTGAACATTCAGGGGCCACTGAAGCTTTCTTT.

The rearrangement uses TRBV6-2 or TRBV6-3 and TRBJ1-5, with 7 bases fitting TRBD1. The germline V gene has CDR1 MNHEY and CDR2 SVGEGT. This CDR3 spans 15 amino acids. Trimming took 4 bases from V and 1 from J; bases not matched to a gene: 4. The CDR3 loop is CASSWAGGSNQPQHF. The CDR3 region has the DNA TGTGCCAGCAGTTGGGCAGGGGGGAGCAATCAGCCCCAGCATTTT.

The CDR3, as DNA: TGTGCCAGTATCGGGACCTATACTTATGGCTACACCTTC. Amino acid sequence: CASIGTYTYGYTF. The gene calls are TRBV19 and TRBJ1-2, with D possibly TRBD1 on 5 matching bases. CDR1 and CDR2 from the germline V gene are LNHDA and SQIVND (reference sequence). The CDR3 spans 13 residues. V lost 7 bases, J lost 5 bases, and 14 bases lay in between. Looking up the rest from reference TRBV19 and TRBJ1-2 gives the full variable domain: DGGITQSPKYLFRKEGQNVTLSCEQNLNHDAMYWYRQDPGQGLRLIYYSQIVNDFQKGDIAEGYSVSREKKESFPLTVTSAQKNPTAFYLCASIGTYTYGYTFGSGTRLTVV.

The chain links TRBV28 to TRBJ1-1; no clear D gene. Germline CDR1 is MDHEN and CDR2 is SYDVKM. The V end was cut by 7 bases, the J end by 11 bases, with 17 bases between. The CDR3 extends over 12 amino acids. Here the CDR3 DNA reads TGTGCCAGCACCCTTACGACCCGGTGGGCTTTCTTT. Protein sequence: CASTLTTRWAFF.

This clone was picked up one time. V and J are TRBV28 and TRBJ2-1; 8 bases line up with TRBD2. J gave up 1 base and V 8 bases, and 7 bases lay outside the gene matches. CDR1 and CDR2 (germline): MDHEN, SYDVKM. The CDR3 length is 15 residues. CDR3 DNA sequence: TGTGCCAGCGGCCAGCGGGAGACATCCTACAATGAGCAGTTCTTC. It encodes CASGQRETSYNEQFF. The whole variable domain, remainder taken from reference TRBV28 and TRBJ2-1, is DVKVTQSSRYLVKRTGEKVFLECVQDMDHENMFWYRQDPGLGLRLIYFSYDVKMKEKGDIPEGYSVSREKKERFSLILESASTNQTSMYLCASGQRETSYNEQFFGPGTRLTVL.